The rows below give T cell receptor beta chains drawn from one sample of a study of T-cell reconstitution after alpha-beta-depleted transplantation in children. TCRdb reprocessed the PCR reads with MiXCR, giving one entry per CDR3 protein. The profile covers 540,000 or so distinct CDR3 sequences, with 23% appearing a single time and about 14% taken by the ten largest. The material sequenced was PBMCs, mostly from graft donor cells, taken 360 days after TCRalphabeta/CD19-depleted stem cell transplant. These receptors were obtained from a boy under two years old who had a stem cell transplant for acute myeloid leukemia, so the T cells may come from the graft donor. The CDR3 runs from the conserved cysteine through the conserved F or W. The D gene is left open where the match is weak. The listing skips clone size in some rows; elsewhere it reads once, few, many or a size class.

V	J	D	size	DNA	CDR3
TRBV4-2	TRBJ2-1	NA	NA	TGTGCCAGCAGCCAAGCGACTAGGGGGACTCCCACCTACAATGAGCAGTTCTTC	CASSQATRGTPTYNEQFF
TRBV7-8	TRBJ2-1	NA	NA	TGTGCCAGCAGCTTAGTTATAGGGACACCGTACAATGAGCAGTTCTTC	CASSLVIGTPYNEQFF
TRBV20-1	TRBJ2-3	NA	NA	TGCAGTGCTAGTGATACAGGAACAGATACGCAGTATTTT	CSASDTGTDTQYF
TRBV21-1	TRBJ2-6	NA	many	TGTGCCAGCAGCAATATCCTTACAGGGTCCTCCCCCCTCTCTGGGGCCAACGTCCTGACTTTC	CASSNILTGSSPLSGANVLTF
TRBV12-3/TRBV12-4	TRBJ1-5	NA	NA	TGTGCCAGCCGGCTCGATGGGGGCCCCAATCAGCCCCAGCATTTT	CASRLDGGPNQPQHF
TRBV19	TRBJ1-2	TRBD1	NA	TGTGCCAGCAATTCGCAGGACAGGGGGTATGGCTACACCTTC	CASNSQDRGYGYTF
TRBV20-1	TRBJ2-2	TRBD2	many	TGCAGTGCTAGTCCATTCCAGGGACTAGCGGAAACCGGGGAGCTGTTTTTT	CSASPFQGLAETGELFF
TRBV4-2	TRBJ2-1	NA	NA	TGTGCCAGCAGCCAAGAGGGGGGACTTAACAATGAGCAGTTCTTC	CASSQEGGLNNEQFF
TRBV4-3	TRBJ2-1	NA	NA	TGCGCCAGCAGCCAAGATGGGCGGGGCAATGAGCAGTTCTTC	CASSQDGRGNEQFF
TRBV10-3	TRBJ2-3	NA	NA	TGTGCCATCGATCCCCTCCCCTATCCACCCGTGAGCACAGATACGCAGTATTTT	CAIDPLPYPPVSTDTQYF
TRBV12-3/TRBV12-4	TRBJ1-1	TRBD1	NA	TGTGCCAGCAGGCCTACAATGACAGGGGGCGGCACTGAAGCTTTCTTT	CASRPTMTGGGTEAFF
TRBV7-9	TRBJ1-1	TRBD1	few	TGTGCCAGCAGCTTAGATGACAGGGACCGGTATGAAGCTTTCTTT	CASSLDDRDRYEAFF
TRBV12-3/TRBV12-4	TRBJ2-5	NA	few	TGTGCCAGCCGTTTGGCCGAGGAGACCCAGTACTTC	CASRLAEETQYF
TRBV19	TRBJ2-7	NA	many	TGTGCCAGTAGTATCGGACACCTCAAGGCCTCCTACGAGCAGTACTTC	CASSIGHLKASYEQYF
TRBV21-1	TRBJ2-4	NA	few	TGTGCCAGCATTATACAGGGTTTC	CASIIQGF
TRBV5-1	TRBJ2-3	NA	few	TGCGCCAGCAGCTTGGTAGACTTTAGCACAGATACGCAGTATTTT	CASSLVDFSTDTQYF
TRBV15	TRBJ2-3	NA	many	TGTGCCACCAGCAGAGATTTGGGGCGGGCCAGCACAGATACGCAGTATTTT	CATSRDLGRASTDTQYF
TRBV5-1	TRBJ1-4	NA	NA	TGCGCCAGCAGCGCCGAAGGACAGCCTAATGAAAAACTGTTTTTT	CASSAEGQPNEKLFF
TRBV11-1	TRBJ2-6	NA	few	TGTGCCAGCAGCTTTATGTTAGGAGGTCTATATGGGGCCAACGTCCTGACTTTC	CASSFMLGGLYGANVLTF
TRBV4-3	TRBJ1-4	TRBD1	many	TGCGCCAGCAGCTCGACTGGACAGGGTAATGAAAAACTGTTTTTT	CASSSTGQGNEKLFF
TRBV5-1	TRBJ1-6	NA	many	TGCGCCAGCAGCTTGGTTTTGGGTAATTCACCCCTCCACTTT	CASSLVLGNSPLHF
TRBV28	TRBJ2-5	NA	many	TGTGCCAGCAGTCGTCGGGCGGGGGAGACCCAGTACTTC	CASSRRAGETQYF
TRBV11-2	TRBJ2-1	TRBD2	NA	TGTGCCAGCAGCTCCGGGACTACCAGCAATGAGCAGTTCTTC	CASSSGTTSNEQFF
TRBV27	TRBJ2-6	NA	few	TGTGCCAGCAGTTTAAAGGGTTTCCCTGGGGCCAACGTCCTGACTTTC	CASSLKGFPGANVLTF
TRBV10-3	TRBJ2-7	TRBD1	many	TGTGCCATGAACAGGGGGAAGGGCTACGAGCAGTACTTC	CAMNRGKGYEQYF
TRBV20-1	TRBJ1-1	NA	NA	TGCAGTGCTAGAGATAGGAAGGGTATGTATGAAGCTTTCTTT	CSARDRKGMYEAFF
TRBV29-1	TRBJ2-1	TRBD1	few	TGCAGCGAGTACAGGGGTGGTGAGCAGTTCTTC	CSEYRGGEQFF
TRBV20-1	TRBJ1-4	TRBD1	few	TGCAGTGCTAGAGATGAGGGGGCATTTGAAAAACTGTTTTTT	CSARDEGAFEKLFF
TRBV7-8	TRBJ2-3	NA	few	TGTGCCAGCAGCTTAGAGGCACAGGGAACAGATACGCAGTATTTT	CASSLEAQGTDTQYF
TRBV5-1	TRBJ2-1	TRBD1	few	TGCGCCAGCAGCGGAGGGACAGGCCGCTATGAGCAGTTCTTC	CASSGGTGRYEQFF
TRBV29-1	TRBJ2-5	NA	many	TGCAGCGTTGAAGAGGGAATTAGGCAAGAGACCCAGTACTTC	CSVEEGIRQETQYF
TRBV24-1	TRBJ2-3	NA	once	TGTGCCACCAGTGATTTGAGAGGAGGGGGCTTTCCCTCAGATACGCAGTATTTT	CATSDLRGGGFPSDTQYF
TRBV12-3/TRBV12-4	TRBJ1-6	NA	NA	TGTGCCAGCAGCTACAGGGTATCGGATTCACCCCTCCACTTT	CASSYRVSDSPLHF
TRBV5-6	TRBJ2-1	TRBD2	once	TGTGCCAGCAGCTTGGGAGCGGGGGGGTTCAACAATGAGCAGTTCTTC	CASSLGAGGFNNEQFF
TRBV20-1	TRBJ2-3	TRBD1	many	TGCAGTGCTCTCCGGGACAGGGTTGATACGCAGTATTTT	CSALRDRVDTQYF